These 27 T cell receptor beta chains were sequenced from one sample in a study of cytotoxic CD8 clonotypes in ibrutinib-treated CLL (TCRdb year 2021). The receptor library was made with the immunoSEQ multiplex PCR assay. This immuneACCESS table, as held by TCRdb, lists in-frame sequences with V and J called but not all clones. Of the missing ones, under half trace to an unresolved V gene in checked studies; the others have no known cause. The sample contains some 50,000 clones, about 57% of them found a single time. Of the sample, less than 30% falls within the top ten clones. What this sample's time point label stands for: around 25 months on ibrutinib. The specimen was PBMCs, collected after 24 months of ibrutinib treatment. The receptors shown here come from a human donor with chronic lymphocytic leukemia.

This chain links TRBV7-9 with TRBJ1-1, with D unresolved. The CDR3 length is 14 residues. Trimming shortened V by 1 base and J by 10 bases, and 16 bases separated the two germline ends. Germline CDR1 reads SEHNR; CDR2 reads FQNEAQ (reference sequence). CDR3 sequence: CASSLDGGALAAFF. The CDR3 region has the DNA TGTGCCAGCAGCTTAGATGGTGGCGCCCTGGCAGCTTTCTTT.

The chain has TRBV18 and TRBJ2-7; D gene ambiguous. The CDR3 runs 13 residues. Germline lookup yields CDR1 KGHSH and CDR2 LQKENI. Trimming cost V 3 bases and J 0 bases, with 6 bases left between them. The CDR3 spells CASSPPLSYEQYF. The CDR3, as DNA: TGTGCCAGCTCACCTCCCCTCTCCTACGAGCAGTACTTC.

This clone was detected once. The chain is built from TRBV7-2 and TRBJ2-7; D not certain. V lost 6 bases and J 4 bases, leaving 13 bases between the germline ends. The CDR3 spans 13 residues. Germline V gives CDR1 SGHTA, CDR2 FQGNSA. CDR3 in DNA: TGTGCCAGCAGAAACCCGCCAGTTTACGAGCAGTACTTC. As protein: CASRNPPVYEQYF.

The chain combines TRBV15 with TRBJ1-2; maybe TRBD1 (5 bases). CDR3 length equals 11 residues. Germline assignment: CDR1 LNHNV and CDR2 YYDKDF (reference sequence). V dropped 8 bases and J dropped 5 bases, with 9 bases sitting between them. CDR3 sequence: CATGGSYGYTF. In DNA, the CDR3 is TGTGCCACCGGGGGGTCATATGGCTACACCTTC.

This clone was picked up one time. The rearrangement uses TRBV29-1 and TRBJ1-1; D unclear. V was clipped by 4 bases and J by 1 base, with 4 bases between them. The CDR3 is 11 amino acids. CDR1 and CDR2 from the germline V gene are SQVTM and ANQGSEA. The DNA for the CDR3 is TGCAGCGTTGGGAGGAACACTGAAGCTTTCTTT. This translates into CSVGRNTEAFF.

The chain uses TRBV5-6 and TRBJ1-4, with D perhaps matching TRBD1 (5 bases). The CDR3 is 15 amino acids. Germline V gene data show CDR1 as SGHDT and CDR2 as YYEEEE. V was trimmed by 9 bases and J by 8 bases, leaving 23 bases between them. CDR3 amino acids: CATQLRSGIGEKLFF. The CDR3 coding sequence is TGTGCCACCCAACTGCGGTCAGGGATCGGGGAAAAACTGTTTTTT.

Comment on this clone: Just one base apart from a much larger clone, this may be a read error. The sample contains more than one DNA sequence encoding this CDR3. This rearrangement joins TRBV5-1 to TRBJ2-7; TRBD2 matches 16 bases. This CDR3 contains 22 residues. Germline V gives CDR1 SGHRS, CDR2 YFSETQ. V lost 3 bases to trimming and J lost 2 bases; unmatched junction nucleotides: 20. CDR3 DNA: TGCGCCAGCAGCTCCGGGGGTAGCCGGACGGGACTAGCGGGGGGGACAACCTACGAGCAGTACTTC. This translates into CASSSGGSRTGLAGGTTYEQYF. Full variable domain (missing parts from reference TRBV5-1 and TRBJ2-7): KAGVTQTPRYLIKTRGQQVTLSCSPISGHRSVSWYQQTPGQGLQFLFEYFSETQRNKGNFPGRFSGRQFSNSRSEMNVSTLELGDSALYLCASSSGGSRTGLAGGTTYEQYFGPGTRLTVT.

CDR3 DNA sequence: TGCAGCGTCAGAGGAGGGGATTCCCAAAACACTGAAGCTTTCTTT. Its translation is CSVRGGDSQNTEAFF. The gene calls are TRBV29-1 and TRBJ1-1, with a weak D call TRBD1 (5 bases). The V end lost 6 bases, the J end lost 2 bases, and 19 bases lay between the germline ends. The CDR3 loop spans 15 amino acids. Per germline, CDR1 SQVTM and CDR2 ANQGSEA.

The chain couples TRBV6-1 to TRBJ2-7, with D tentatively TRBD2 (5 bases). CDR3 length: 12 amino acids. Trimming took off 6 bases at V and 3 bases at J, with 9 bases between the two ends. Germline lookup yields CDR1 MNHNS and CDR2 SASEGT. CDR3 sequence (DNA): TGTGCCAGCAGCCTGGACTTCTACGAGCAGTACTTC. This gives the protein CASSLDFYEQYF.

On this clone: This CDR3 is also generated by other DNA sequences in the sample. The CDR3 protein is CASRTTGETQYF. The CDR3 region has the DNA TGTGCCAGCAGGACAACTGGAGAGACCCAGTACTTC. The chain couples TRBV2 to TRBJ2-5; D unresolved. CDR1 and CDR2 (germline): SNHLY, FYNNEI. V was cut by 6 bases and J by 4 bases, with 9 bases left in between. The CDR3 spans 12 residues.

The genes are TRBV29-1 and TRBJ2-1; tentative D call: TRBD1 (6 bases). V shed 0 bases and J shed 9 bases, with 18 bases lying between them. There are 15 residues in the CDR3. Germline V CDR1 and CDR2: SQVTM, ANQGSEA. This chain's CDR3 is CSVEDPGRGVAEQFF. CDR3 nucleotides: TGCAGCGTTGAAGATCCTGGCAGGGGCGTCGCTGAGCAGTTCTTC.

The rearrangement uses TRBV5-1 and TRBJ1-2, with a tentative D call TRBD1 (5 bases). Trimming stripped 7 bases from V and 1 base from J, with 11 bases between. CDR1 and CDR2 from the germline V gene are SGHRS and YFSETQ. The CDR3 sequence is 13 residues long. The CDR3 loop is CASGADNNYGYTF. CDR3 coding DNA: TGCGCCAGCGGGGCGGATAATAACTATGGCTACACCTTC.

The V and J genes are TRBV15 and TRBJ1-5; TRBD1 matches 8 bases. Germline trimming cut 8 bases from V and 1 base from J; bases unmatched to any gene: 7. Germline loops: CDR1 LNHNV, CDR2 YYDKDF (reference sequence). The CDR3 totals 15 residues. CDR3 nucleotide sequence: TGTGCCACCGGGACAGGTATCGGGAGCAATCAGCCCCAGCATTTT. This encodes CATGTGIGSNQPQHF.

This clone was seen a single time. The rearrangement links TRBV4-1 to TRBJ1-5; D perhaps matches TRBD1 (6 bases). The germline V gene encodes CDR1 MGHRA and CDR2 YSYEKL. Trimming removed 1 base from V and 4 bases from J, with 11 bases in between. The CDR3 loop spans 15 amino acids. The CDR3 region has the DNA TGCGCCAGCAGCCAAGGACAGGTCGGAAATCAGCCCCAGCATTTT. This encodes CASSQGQVGNQPQHF.

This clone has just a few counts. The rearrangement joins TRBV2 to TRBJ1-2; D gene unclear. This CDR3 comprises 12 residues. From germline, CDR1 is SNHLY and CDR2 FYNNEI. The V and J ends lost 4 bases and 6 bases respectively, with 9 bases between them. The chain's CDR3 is CASSVRRDGYTF. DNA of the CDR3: TGTGCCAGCAGTGTAAGGAGGGATGGCTACACCTTC.

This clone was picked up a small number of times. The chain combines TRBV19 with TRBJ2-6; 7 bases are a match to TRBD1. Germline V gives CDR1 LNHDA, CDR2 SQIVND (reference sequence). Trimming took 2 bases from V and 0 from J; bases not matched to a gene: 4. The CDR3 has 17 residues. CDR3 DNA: TGTGCCAGTAGTATAAAGGGACAGCTCTCTGGGGCCAACGTCCTGACTTTC. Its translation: CASSIKGQLSGANVLTF.

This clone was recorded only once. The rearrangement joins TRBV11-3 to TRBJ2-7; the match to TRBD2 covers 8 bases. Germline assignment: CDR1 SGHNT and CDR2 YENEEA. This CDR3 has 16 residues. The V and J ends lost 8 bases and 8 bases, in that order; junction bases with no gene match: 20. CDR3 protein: CASPLGEAGADLQQYF. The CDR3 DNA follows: TGTGCCAGCCCCCTGGGGGAAGCGGGGGCGGACTTACAGCAGTACTTC. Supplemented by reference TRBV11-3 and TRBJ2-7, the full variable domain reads EAGVVQSPRYKIIEKKQPVAFWCNPISGHNTLYWYLQNLGQGPELLIRYENEEAVDDSQLPKDRFSAERLKGVDSTLKIQPAELGDSAVYLCASPLGEAGADLQQYFGPGTRLTVT.

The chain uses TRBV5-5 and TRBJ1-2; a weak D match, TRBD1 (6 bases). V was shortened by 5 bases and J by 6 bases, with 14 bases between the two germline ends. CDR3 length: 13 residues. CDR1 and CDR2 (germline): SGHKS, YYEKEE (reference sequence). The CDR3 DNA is TGTGCCAGCAGTCAGGGGCTAGGTGATGGCTACACCTTC. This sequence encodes CASSQGLGDGYTF.

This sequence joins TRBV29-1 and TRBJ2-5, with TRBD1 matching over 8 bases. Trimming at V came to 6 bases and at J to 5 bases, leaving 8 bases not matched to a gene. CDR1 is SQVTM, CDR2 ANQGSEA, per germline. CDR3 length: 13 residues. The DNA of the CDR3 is TGCAGCGTGGGGACAGGCCCCCAGGAGACCCAGTACTTC. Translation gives CSVGTGPQETQYF.

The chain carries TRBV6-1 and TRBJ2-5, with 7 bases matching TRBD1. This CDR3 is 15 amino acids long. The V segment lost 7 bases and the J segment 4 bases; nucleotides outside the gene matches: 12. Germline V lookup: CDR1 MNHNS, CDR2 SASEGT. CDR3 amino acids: CASTRSQGDGETQYF. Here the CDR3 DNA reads TGTGCCAGCACACGATCTCAGGGGGACGGAGAGACCCAGTACTTC.

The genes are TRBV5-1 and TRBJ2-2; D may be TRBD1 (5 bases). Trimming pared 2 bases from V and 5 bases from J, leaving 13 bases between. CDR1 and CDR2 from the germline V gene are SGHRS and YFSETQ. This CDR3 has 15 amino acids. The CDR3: CASSFGQGWTGELFF. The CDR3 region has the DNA TGCGCCAGCAGCTTTGGTCAGGGTTGGACCGGGGAGCTGTTTTTT.

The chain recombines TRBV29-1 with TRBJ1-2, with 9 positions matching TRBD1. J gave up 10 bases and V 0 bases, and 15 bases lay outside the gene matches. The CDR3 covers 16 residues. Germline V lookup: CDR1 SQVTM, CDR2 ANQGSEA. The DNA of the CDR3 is TGCAGCGTTGAAGAGATAACAGGGGGCACCTCCCCGCACTACACCTTC. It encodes CSVEEITGGTSPHYTF.

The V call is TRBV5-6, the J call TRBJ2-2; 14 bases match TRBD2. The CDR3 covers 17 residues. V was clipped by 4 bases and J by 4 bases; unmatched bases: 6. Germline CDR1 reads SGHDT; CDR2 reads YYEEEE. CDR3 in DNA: TGTGCCAGCAGCCTCCGACTAGCGGGGGGGCCCACCGGGGAGCTGTTTTTT. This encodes CASSLRLAGGPTGELFF.

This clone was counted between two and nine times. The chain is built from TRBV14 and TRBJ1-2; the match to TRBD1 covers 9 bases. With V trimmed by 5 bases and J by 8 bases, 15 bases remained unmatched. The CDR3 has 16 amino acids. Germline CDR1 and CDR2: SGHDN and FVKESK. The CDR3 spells CASSSYTGTGSGGYTF. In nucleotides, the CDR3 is TGTGCCAGCAGCTCCTATACAGGGACAGGGTCTGGCGGCTACACCTTC.

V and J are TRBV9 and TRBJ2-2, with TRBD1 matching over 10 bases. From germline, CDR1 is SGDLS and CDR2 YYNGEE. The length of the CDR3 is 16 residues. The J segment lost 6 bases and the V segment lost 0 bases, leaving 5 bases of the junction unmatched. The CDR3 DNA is TGTGCCAGCAGCGTAGGGGGACAGGGGTTTCCCGGGGAGCTGTTTTTT. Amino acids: CASSVGGQGFPGELFF.

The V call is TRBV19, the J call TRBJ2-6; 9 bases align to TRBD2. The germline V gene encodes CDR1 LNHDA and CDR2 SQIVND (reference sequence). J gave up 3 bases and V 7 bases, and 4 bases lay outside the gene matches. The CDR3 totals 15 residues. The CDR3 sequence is CASNSGSIGANVLTF. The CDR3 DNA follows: TGTGCCAGTAATAGCGGGAGCATTGGGGCCAACGTCCTGACTTTC.

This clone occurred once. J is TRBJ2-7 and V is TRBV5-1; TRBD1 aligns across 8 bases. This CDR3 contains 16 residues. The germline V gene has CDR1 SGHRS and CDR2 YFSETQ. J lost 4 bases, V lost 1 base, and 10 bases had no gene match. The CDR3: CASSLTGTGTFYEQYF. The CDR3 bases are TGCGCCAGCAGCTTGACCGGGACAGGTACTTTTTACGAGCAGTACTTC.